The 2 T cell receptor beta chains listed next were all sequenced from one sample in a study of T cell responses to AZD1222 COVID-19 vaccine. Produced via immunoSEQ multiplex PCR; TCRdb's table is partial and in-frame only. This sample has some 90,000 clones, with approximately 90% found just once. This sample comprised peripheral blood, obtained on day 0 of MenACWY control vaccination. These receptors were taken from an adult in good health.

The V gene is TRBV18, the J gene TRBJ1-4; 8 bases line up with TRBD1. CDR1 is KGHSH, CDR2 LQKENI, per germline. V gave up 6 bases and J gave up 6 bases; unmatched junction bases: 3. This CDR3 contains 13 residues. For the CDR3, the DNA is TGTGCCAGCTCCCGGGGACAGGATGAAAAACTGTTTTTT. Protein product: CASSRGQDEKLFF.

The rearrangement uses TRBV3-1 (or the pseudogene TRBV3-2) and TRBJ2-2; TRBD2 might be the D (6 bases). Germline V lookup: CDR1 LGHDT, CDR2 YNNKEL (reference sequence). Trimming shortened V by 4 bases and J by 4 bases, and 10 bases separated the two germline ends. This CDR3 is 14 amino acids long. The DNA for the CDR3 is TGTGCCAGCAGCCGCGGGACTGCCACCGGGGAGCTGTTTTTT. The encoded protein is CASSRGTATGELFF.